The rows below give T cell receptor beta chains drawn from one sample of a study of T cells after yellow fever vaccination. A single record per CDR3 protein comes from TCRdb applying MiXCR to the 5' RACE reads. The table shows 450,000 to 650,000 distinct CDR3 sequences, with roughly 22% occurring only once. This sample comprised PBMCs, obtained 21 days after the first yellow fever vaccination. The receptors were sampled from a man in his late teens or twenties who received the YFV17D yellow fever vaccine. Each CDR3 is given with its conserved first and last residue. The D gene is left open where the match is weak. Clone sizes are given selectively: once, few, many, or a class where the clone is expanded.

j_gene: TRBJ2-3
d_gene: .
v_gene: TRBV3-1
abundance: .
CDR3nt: TGTGCCAGCCAAAGGGCGACAGATACGCAGTATTTT
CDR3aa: CASQRATDTQYF

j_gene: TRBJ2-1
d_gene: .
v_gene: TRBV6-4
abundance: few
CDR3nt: TGTGCCAGCAGTGACGGATACAATGAGCAGTTCTTC
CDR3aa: CASSDGYNEQFF

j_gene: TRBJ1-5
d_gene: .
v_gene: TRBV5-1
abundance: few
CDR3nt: TGCGCCAGCAGCTTGTACCCAGGAAATCAGCCCCAGCATTTT
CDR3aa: CASSLYPGNQPQHF

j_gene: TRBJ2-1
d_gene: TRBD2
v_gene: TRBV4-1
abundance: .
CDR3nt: TGCGCCAGCAGCCTCAGATCGGGGGGTACCTACAATGAGCAGTTCTTC
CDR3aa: CASSLRSGGTYNEQFF

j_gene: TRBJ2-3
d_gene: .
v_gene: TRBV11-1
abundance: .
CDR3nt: TGTGCCAGCAGCTTGGTTCGTGGCGTTACCCCTTCGGGTGATACGCAGTATTTT
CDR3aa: CASSLVRGVTPSGDTQYF

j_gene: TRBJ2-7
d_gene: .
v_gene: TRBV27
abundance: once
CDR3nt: TGTGCCAGCAGTTGGAGAGGCTCCTACGAGCAGTACTTC
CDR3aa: CASSWRGSYEQYF

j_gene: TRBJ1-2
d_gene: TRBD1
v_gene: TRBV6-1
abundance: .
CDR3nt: TGTGCCAGCAGTGAACAGGGGACAGGACTTAACTATGGCTACACCTTC
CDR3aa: CASSEQGTGLNYGYTF

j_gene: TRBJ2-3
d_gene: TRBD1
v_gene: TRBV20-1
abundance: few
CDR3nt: TGCAGTGCGAATGGACAGGGGGGGGGATCTCCAGATACGCAGTATTTT
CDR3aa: CSANGQGGGSPDTQYF

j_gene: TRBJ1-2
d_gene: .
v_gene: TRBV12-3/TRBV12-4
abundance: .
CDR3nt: TGTGCCAGCAGTTTAGCCTTGGGGGGTGCCGGCTACACCTTC
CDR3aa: CASSLALGGAGYTF

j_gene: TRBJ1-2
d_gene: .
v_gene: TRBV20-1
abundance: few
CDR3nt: TGCAGTGCTAGAGGGCAGACTTATGGCTACACCTTC
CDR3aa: CSARGQTYGYTF

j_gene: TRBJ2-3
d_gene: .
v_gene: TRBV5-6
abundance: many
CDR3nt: TGTGCCAGCGGGGTCGGAGATACGCAGTATTTT
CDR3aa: CASGVGDTQYF

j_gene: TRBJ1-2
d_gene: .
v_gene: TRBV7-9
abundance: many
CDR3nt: TGTGCCAGCAGCCCGGACGGCTATGGCTACACCTTC
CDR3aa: CASSPDGYGYTF

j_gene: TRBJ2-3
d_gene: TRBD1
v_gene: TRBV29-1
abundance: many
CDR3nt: TGCAGCGCCCCCCGGGGACAGGGCACAGATACGCAGTATTTT
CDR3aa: CSAPRGQGTDTQYF

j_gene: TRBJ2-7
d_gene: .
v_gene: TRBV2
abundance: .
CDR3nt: TGTGCCAGCAGAGAGAGGGACACCAGGTACTTC
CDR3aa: CASRERDTRYF

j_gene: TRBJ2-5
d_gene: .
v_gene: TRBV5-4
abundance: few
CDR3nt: TGTGCCAGCAGCCGTGGGGACATGGAGACCCAGTACTTC
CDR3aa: CASSRGDMETQYF

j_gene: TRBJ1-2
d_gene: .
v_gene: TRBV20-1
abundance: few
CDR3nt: TGCAGTGCTAGACATGAGGACAGCTTTAACTATGGCTACACCTTC
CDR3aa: CSARHEDSFNYGYTF

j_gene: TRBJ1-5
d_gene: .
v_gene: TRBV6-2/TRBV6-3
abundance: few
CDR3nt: TGTGCCAGCAGTTACCCCGGACGGAAAAATCAGCCCCAGCATTTT
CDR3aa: CASSYPGRKNQPQHF

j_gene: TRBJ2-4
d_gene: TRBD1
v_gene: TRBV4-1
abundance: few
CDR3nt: TGCGCCAGCAGCCCGGGGCAGGGGGCATACATTCAGTACTTC
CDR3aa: CASSPGQGAYIQYF

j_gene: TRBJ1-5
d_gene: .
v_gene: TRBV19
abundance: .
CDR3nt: TGTGCCAGTAGTATTCTCTTGACTAGCAATCAGCCCCAGCATTTT
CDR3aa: CASSILLTSNQPQHF

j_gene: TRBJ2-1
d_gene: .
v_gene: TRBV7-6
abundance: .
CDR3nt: TGTGCCAGCAGCTCCACCGCTCCAGTTGAGCAGTTCTTC
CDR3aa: CASSSTAPVEQFF

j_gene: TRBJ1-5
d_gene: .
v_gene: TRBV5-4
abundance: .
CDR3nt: TGTGCCAGCAGCTTGGAGGGTGCCTCAGAGCCCCAGCATTTT
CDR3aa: CASSLEGASEPQHF

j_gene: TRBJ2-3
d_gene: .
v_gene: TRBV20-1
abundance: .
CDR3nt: TGCAGTGCCCCGCCTCACCCTAGCACAGATACGCAGTATTTT
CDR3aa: CSAPPHPSTDTQYF

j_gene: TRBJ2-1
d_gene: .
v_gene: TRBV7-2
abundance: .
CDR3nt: TGTGCCAGCAGCCCCACGTGGGGGGACGGCAACAATGAGCAGTTCTTC
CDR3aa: CASSPTWGDGNNEQFF

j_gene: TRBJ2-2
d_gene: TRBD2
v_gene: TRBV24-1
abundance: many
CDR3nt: TGTGCCACCAGTGATTTAGCGGGGGACACCGGGGAGCTGTTTTTT
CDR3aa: CATSDLAGDTGELFF

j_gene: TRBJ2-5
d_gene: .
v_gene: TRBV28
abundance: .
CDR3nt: TGTGCCAGCAGTTTGGGTTCCGGGACACCGTACCAAGAGACCCAGTACTTC
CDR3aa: CASSLGSGTPYQETQYF

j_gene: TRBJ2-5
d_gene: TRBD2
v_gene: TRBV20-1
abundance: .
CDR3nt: TGCAGTGCCGGGGGGGGCTGGCAAGAGACCCAGTACTTC
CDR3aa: CSAGGGWQETQYF

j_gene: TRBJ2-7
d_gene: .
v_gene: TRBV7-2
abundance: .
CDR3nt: TGTGCCAGCAACACTGAGGGGATTTACGAGCAGTACTTC
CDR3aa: CASNTEGIYEQYF

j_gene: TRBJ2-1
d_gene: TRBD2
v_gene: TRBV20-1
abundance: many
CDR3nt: TGCAGTGCTAGACTAGCGGGGGGGTACAATGAGCAGTTCTTC
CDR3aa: CSARLAGGYNEQFF

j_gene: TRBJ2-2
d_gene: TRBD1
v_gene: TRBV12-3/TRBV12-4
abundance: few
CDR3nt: TGTGCCAGCAGCCAACGACAGGGGGGAACCGGGGAGCTGTTTTTT
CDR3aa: CASSQRQGGTGELFF

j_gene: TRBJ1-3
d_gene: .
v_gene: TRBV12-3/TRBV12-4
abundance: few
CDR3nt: TGTGCCAGCAGGGGTGACTCTGGAAACACCATATATTTT
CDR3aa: CASRGDSGNTIYF

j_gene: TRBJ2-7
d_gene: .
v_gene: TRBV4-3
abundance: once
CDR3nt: TGCGCCAGCAGCCAAGTTCAGGGGTCACACTACGAGCAGTACTTC
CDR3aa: CASSQVQGSHYEQYF

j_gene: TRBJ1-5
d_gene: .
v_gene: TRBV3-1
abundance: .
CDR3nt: TGTGCCAGCAGTCCACTGAGGACAGATCAGCCCCAGCATTTT
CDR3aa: CASSPLRTDQPQHF